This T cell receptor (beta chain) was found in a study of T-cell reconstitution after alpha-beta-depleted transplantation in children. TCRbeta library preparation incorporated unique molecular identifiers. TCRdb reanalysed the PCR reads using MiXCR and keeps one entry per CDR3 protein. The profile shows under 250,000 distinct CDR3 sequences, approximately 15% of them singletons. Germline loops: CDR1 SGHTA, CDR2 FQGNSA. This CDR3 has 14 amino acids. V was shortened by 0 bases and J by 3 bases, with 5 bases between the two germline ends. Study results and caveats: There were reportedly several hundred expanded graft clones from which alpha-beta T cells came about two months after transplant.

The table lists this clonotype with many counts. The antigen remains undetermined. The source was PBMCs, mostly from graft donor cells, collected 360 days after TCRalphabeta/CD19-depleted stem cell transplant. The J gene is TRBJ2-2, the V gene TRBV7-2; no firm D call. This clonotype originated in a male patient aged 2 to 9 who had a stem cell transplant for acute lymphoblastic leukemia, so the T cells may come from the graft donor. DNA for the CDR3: TGTGCCAGCAGCTTAGCCGTCTACACCGGGGAGCTGTTTTTT. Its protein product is CASSLAVYTGELFF.